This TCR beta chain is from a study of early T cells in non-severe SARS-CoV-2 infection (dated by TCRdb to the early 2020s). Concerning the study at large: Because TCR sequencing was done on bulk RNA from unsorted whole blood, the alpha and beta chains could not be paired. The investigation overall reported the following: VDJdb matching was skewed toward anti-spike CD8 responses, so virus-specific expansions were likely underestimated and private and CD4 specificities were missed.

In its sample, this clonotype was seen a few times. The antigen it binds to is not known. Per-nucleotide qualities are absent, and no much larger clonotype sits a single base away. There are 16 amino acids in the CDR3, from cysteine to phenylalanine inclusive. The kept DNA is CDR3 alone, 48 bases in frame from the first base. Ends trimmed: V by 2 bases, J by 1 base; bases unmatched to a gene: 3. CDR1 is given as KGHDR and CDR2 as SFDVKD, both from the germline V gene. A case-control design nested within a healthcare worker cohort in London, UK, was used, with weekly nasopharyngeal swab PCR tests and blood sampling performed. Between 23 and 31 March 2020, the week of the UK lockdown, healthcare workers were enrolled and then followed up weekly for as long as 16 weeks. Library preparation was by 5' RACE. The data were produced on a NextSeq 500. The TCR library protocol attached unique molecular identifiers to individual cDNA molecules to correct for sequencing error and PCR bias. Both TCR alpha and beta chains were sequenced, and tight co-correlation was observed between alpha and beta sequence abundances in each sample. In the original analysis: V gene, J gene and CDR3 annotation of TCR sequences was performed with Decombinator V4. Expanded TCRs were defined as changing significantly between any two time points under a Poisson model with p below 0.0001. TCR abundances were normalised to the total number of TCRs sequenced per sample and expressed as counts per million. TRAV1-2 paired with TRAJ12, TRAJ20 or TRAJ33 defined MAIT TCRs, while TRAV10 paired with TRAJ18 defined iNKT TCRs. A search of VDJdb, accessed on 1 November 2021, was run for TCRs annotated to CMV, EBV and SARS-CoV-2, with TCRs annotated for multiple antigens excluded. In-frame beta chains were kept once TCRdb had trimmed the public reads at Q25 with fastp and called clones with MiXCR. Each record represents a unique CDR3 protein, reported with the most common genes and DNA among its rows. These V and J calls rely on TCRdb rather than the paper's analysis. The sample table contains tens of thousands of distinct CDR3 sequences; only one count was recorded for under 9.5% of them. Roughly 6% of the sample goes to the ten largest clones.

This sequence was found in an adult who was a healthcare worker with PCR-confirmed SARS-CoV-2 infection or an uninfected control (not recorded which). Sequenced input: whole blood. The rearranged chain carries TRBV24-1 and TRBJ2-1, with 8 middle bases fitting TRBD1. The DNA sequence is TGTGCCACCAGTGATTCACAGGGGGAGTCCTACAATGAGCAGTTCTTC. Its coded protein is CATSDSQGESYNEQFF.